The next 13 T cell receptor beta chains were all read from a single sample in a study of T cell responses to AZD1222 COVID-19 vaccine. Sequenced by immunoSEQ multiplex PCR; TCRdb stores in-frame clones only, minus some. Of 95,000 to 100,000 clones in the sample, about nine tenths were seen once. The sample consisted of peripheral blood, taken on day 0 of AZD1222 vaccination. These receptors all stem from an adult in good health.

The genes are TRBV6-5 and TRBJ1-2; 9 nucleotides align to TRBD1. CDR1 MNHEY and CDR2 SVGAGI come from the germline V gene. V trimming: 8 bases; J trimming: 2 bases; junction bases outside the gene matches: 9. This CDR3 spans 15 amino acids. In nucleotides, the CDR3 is TGTGCCAGCCTTAACCGGGACAGGGTAAACTATGGCTACACCTTC. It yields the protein CASLNRDRVNYGYTF.

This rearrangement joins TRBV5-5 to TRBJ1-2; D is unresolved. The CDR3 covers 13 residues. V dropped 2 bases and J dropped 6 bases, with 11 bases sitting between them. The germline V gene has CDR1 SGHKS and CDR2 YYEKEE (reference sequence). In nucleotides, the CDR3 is TGTGCCAGCAGCTTTACAACAGTCGATGGCTACACCTTC. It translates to CASSFTTVDGYTF.

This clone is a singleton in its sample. The CDR3 DNA reads TGTGCCATCAGTGAGTACCTGGCGACTGAAGCTTTCTTT. This gives the protein CAISEYLATEAFF. This chain joins TRBV10-3 and TRBJ1-1; D uncertain. Germline CDR1 is ENHRY and CDR2 is SYGVKD. The length of the CDR3 is 13 residues. V lost 1 base and J 5 bases, leaving 8 bases between the germline ends.

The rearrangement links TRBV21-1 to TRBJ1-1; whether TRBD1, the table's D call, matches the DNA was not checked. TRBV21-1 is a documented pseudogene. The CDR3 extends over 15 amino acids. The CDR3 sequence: CASSAPGQSNTEAFF. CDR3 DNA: TGTGCCAGCAGCGCCCCGGGACAGTCGAACACTGAAGCTTTCTTT.

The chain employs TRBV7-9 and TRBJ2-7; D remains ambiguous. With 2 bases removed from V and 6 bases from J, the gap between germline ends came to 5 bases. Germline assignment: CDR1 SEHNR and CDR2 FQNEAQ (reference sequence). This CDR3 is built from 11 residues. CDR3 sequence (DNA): TGTGCCAGCAGCTTAATGTCCGAGCAGTACTTC. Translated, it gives CASSLMSEQYF.

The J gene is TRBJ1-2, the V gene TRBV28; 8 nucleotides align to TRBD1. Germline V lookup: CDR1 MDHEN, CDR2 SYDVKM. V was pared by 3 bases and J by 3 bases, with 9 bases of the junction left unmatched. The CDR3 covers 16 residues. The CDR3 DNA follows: TGTGCCAGCAGTTTCCTGAGGGAGGACAGGGACTATGGCTACACCTTC. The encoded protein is CASSFLREDRDYGYTF.

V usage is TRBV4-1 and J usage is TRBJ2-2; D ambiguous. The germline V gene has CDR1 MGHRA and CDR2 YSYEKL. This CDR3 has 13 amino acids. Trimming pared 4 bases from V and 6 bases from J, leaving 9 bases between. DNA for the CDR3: TGCGCCAGCAGCCTTGTGGCTTCCGGGGAGCTGTTTTTT. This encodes CASSLVASGELFF.

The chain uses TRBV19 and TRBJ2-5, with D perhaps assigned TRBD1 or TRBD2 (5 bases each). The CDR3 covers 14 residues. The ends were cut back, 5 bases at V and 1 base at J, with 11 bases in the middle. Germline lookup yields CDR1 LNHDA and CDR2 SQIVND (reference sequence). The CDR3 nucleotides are TGTGCCAGTAGTCGGGGACGGCGCCAAGAGACCCAGTACTTC. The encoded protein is CASSRGRRQETQYF. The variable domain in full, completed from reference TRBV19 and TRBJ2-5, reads DGGITQSPKYLFRKEGQNVTLSCEQNLNHDAMYWYRQDPGQGLRLIYYSQIVNDFQKGDIAEGYSVSREKKESFPLTVTSAQKNPTAFYLCASSRGRRQETQYFGPGTRLLVL.

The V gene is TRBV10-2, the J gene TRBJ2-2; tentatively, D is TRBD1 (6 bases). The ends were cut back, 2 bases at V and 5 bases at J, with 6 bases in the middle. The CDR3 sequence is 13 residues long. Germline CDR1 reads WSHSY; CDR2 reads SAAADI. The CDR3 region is CASSETGTGELFF. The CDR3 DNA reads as TGCGCCAGCAGTGAGACAGGGACCGGGGAGCTGTTTTTT.

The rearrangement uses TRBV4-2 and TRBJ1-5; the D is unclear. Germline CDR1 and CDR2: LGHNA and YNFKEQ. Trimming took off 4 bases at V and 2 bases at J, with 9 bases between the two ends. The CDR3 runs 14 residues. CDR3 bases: TGTGCCAGCAGCCCGGAGCTCGGCAATCAGCCCCAGCATTTT. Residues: CASSPELGNQPQHF.

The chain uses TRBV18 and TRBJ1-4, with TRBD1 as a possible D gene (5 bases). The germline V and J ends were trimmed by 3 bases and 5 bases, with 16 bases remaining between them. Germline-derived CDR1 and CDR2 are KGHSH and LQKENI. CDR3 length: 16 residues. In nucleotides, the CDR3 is TGTGCCAGCTCACCGGCCCCCGGGACGGTCAATGAAAAACTGTTTTTT. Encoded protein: CASSPAPGTVNEKLFF.

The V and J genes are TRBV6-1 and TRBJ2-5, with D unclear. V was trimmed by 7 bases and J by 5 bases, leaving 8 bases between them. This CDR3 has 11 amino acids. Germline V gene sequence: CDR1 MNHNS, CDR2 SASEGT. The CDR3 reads CASTSGETQYF. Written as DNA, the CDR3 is TGTGCCAGCACCTCTGGGGAGACCCAGTACTTC.

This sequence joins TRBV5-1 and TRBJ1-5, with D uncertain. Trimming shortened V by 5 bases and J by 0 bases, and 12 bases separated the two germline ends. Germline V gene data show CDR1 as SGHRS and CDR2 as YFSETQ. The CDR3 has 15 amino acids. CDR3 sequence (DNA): TGCGCCAGCAGACTGGACGGAAATAGCAATCAGCCCCAGCATTTT. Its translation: CASRLDGNSNQPQHF.